The 10 T cell receptor beta chains in this list originate from one sample, sequenced in a study of blood T cell repertoires in COVID-19. TCRdb keeps only in-frame clones here, not all; method: immunoSEQ multiplex PCR. The sample lists just over 80,000 clones, about 89% occurring once. Sequencing was performed on PBMCs or T cells enriched from blood (not recorded which). Receptor source: a woman aged 45 to 65 with acute COVID-19.

The genes are TRBV24-1 and TRBJ2-5; D perhaps matches TRBD2 (6 bases). CDR3 length equals 14 residues. V was pared by 0 bases and J by 2 bases, with 6 bases between. Germline CDR1 KGHDR, CDR2 SFDVKD. The CDR3 spells CATSDLGGQETQYF. The CDR3, as DNA: TGTGCCACCAGTGATTTGGGGGGGCAAGAGACCCAGTACTTC.

This chain joins TRBV6-5 and TRBJ2-1; weak D call: TRBD2 (6 bases). The CDR3 runs 15 residues. Trimming pared 5 bases from V and 6 bases from J, leaving 17 bases between. The germline V gene has CDR1 MNHEY and CDR2 SVGAGI. The CDR3 here is CASSLGRGLFNEQFF. The CDR3 DNA sequence: TGTGCCAGCAGTCTGGGCCGCGGACTATTCAATGAGCAGTTCTTC.

The chain uses TRBV12-3 or TRBV12-4 and TRBJ1-1; TRBD1 is a possible D gene (6 bases). Trimming cost V 6 bases and J 6 bases, with 11 bases left between them. The CDR3 length is 12 residues. The CDR3 DNA reads TGTGCCAGCAGGGGGGGGGCCCCTGAAGCTTTCTTT. This encodes CASRGGAPEAFF.

This clone was seen a single time. The V gene is TRBV6-2 or TRBV6-3, the J gene TRBJ2-2; weak D call: TRBD2 (5 bases). Germline V gene sequence: CDR1 MNHEY, CDR2 SVGEGT. The CDR3 is 14 residues long. V lost 4 bases and J 3 bases, leaving 9 bases between the germline ends. CDR3 sequence reads: CASSSPGYTGELFF. For the CDR3, the DNA is TGTGCCAGCAGTTCTCCGGGGTACACCGGGGAGCTGTTTTTT.

The V call is TRBV5-1, the J call TRBJ2-3; the D is unclear. The CDR3 loop spans 15 amino acids. V gave up 0 bases and J gave up 3 bases, with 11 bases separating them. Germline V gene data show CDR1 as SGHRS and CDR2 as YFSETQ. Here the CDR3 reads CASSLGAGLTDTQYF. CDR3 nucleotide sequence: TGCGCCAGCAGCTTGGGCGCAGGATTAACAGATACGCAGTATTTT.

This chain uses TRBV3-1 (or the pseudogene TRBV3-2) with TRBJ2-1; perhaps TRBD2 as D (6 bases). CDR3 length: 12 residues. Trimming stripped 5 bases from V and 8 bases from J, with 10 bases between. From germline, CDR1 is LGHDT and CDR2 YNNKEL (reference sequence). The CDR3 here is CASSETGDEQFF. CDR3 in DNA: TGTGCCAGCAGCGAAACGGGAGATGAGCAGTTCTTC.

The gene calls are TRBV19 and TRBJ2-1, with D perhaps TRBD1 (5 bases). Germline loops: CDR1 LNHDA, CDR2 SQIVND (reference sequence). Between the trimmed V and J ends, which lost 7 bases and 4 bases, there was a span of 8 bases. The CDR3 contains 12 residues. Here the CDR3 reads CASIGAYNEQFF. As DNA, the CDR3 is TGTGCCAGTATTGGGGCGTACAATGAGCAGTTCTTC. The variable domain in full, with the rest retrieved from reference TRBV19 and TRBJ2-1, is DGGITQSPKYLFRKEGQNVTLSCEQNLNHDAMYWYRQDPGQGLRLIYYSQIVNDFQKGDIAEGYSVSREKKESFPLTVTSAQKNPTAFYLCASIGAYNEQFFGPGTRLTVL.

The chain joins TRBV21-1 to TRBJ2-2; the D segment call TRBD1 is taken from the table without a DNA check. TRBV21-1 is reported as a pseudogene. There are 15 residues in the CDR3. The CDR3 DNA reads TGTGCCAGCAGCCCCGGGACAGGGACCACCGGGGAGCTGTTTTTT. Protein product: CASSPGTGTTGELFF.

This clone was observed once. This rearrangement joins TRBV3-1 (or the pseudogene TRBV3-2) to TRBJ2-1, with 11 bases that match TRBD2. CDR1 is LGHDT, CDR2 YNNKEL, per germline (reference sequence). The CDR3 has 15 amino acids. Trimming cost V 4 bases and J 9 bases; bases outside gene matches: 8. This CDR3 reads CASSPLAGGPSEQFF. The CDR3, as DNA: TGTGCCAGCAGCCCGTTAGCGGGAGGGCCGAGTGAGCAGTTCTTC.

J is TRBJ2-1 and V is TRBV3-1 (or the pseudogene TRBV3-2); no clear D. V shed 1 base and J shed 2 bases, with 9 bases lying between them. Germline CDR1 is LGHDT and CDR2 is YNNKEL (reference sequence). This CDR3 has 15 amino acids. CDR3 sequence (DNA): TGTGCCAGCAGCCAAGCGGTTCCTCCCTACAATGAGCAGTTCTTC. Amino acid sequence: CASSQAVPPYNEQFF.